Each of the 9 T cell receptor beta chains below was sequenced from the same sample in a study of blood T cell repertoires in COVID-19. Produced via immunoSEQ multiplex PCR; TCRdb's table is partial and in-frame only. The sample yields 120,000 to 150,000 clones, roughly 82% seen once. What was sequenced was peripheral blood. These TCRs come from a man older than 75 with acute or convalescent COVID-19.

The V and J genes are TRBV2 and TRBJ1-4; the D gene is possibly TRBD1 (5 bases). Germline V gene lookup returns CDR1 SNHLY and CDR2 FYNNEI. The germline V and J ends were trimmed by 5 bases and 0 bases, with 10 bases remaining between them. CDR3 length equals 15 residues. The CDR3 sequence: CASSRQSTTNEKLFF. CDR3 sequence (DNA): TGTGCCAGCAGTAGACAGTCTACAACTAATGAAAAACTGTTTTTT. The whole variable domain, filled in from reference TRBV2 and TRBJ1-4, reads EPEVTQTPSHQVTQMGQEVILRCVPISNHLYFYWYRQILGQKVEFLVSFYNNEISEKSEIFDDQFSVERPDGSNFTLKIRSTKLEDSAMYFCASSRQSTTNEKLFFGSGTQLSVL.

This chain joins TRBV3-1 (or the pseudogene TRBV3-2) and TRBJ2-7, with D possibly matching TRBD1 (6 bases). Germline V gene lookup returns CDR1 LGHDT and CDR2 YNNKEL (reference sequence). V was cut by 4 bases and J by 1 base, with 11 bases left in between. The CDR3 totals 14 residues. The CDR3 sequence: CASSLRGLSYEQYF. The CDR3 DNA is TGTGCCAGCAGCCTTAGGGGGTTATCCTACGAGCAGTACTTC.

This clone has only a few counts. The rearrangement links TRBV18 to TRBJ1-1; D is uncertain. Germline CDR1 and CDR2: KGHSH and LQKENI. The V gene lost 0 bases and the J gene lost 0 bases, with 8 bases spanning the gap. The CDR3 is made up of 15 amino acids. The DNA of the CDR3 is TGTGCCAGCTCACCACCGACTATGGTGAACACTGAAGCTTTCTTT. Translated: CASSPPTMVNTEAFF.

The genes are TRBV7-2 and TRBJ2-7, with 8 bases fitting TRBD1. This CDR3 contains 15 residues. The germline gives CDR1 SGHTA, CDR2 FQGNSA. With V trimmed by 4 bases and J by 11 bases, 16 bases remained unmatched. The CDR3 region is CASSSMTGDLVGEYF. The CDR3 DNA reads TGTGCCAGCAGCTCTATGACAGGGGATCTTGTCGGGGAGTACTTC. The whole variable domain, filled in from reference TRBV7-2 and TRBJ2-7, reads GAGVSQSPSNKVTEKGKDVELRCDPISGHTALYWYRQSLGQGLEFLIYFQGNSAPDKSGLPSDRFSAERTGGSVSTLTIQRTQQEDSAVYLCASSSMTGDLVGEYFGPGTRLTVT.

This clone was picked up a small number of times. The genes are TRBV7-2 and TRBJ1-1; possible D gene TRBD1, 5 bases. Trimming took off 5 bases at V and 4 bases at J, with 17 bases between the two ends. The germline V gene encodes CDR1 SGHTA and CDR2 FQGNSA. CDR3 length equals 15 residues. In DNA, the CDR3 is TGTGCCAGCAGCGTAGTGCGGGGCCTCGGCACTGAAGCTTTCTTT. Translated, it gives CASSVVRGLGTEAFF. The entire variable domain, with the rest obtained from reference TRBV7-2 and TRBJ1-1, is as follows: GAGVSQSPSNKVTEKGKDVELRCDPISGHTALYWYRQSLGQGLEFLIYFQGNSAPDKSGLPSDRFSAERTGGSVSTLTIQRTQQEDSAVYLCASSVVRGLGTEAFFGQGTRLTVV.

The chain is built from TRBV4-2 and TRBJ2-2; D is perhaps TRBD1 (6 bases). The V end lost 6 bases, the J end lost 0 bases, and 14 bases lay between the germline ends. This CDR3 is built from 16 residues. CDR1 and CDR2 from the germline V gene are LGHNA and YNFKEQ. Written as DNA, the CDR3 is TGTGCCAGCAGTCGCCAGGACAGTTCGAACACCGGGGAGCTGTTTTTT. Protein product: CASSRQDSSNTGELFF.

The chain's CDR3 is CASSSFSGEQETQYF. The CDR3 DNA follows: TGTGCCAGCAGCTCCTTTAGCGGGGAGCAAGAGACCCAGTACTTC. The chain combines TRBV7-3 with TRBJ2-5, with TRBD2 matching 8 bases. This CDR3 comprises 15 residues. Germline V gene lookup returns CDR1 SGHTA and CDR2 FQGTGA. V was pared by 4 bases and J by 2 bases, with 6 bases of the junction left unmatched. Complete variable domain (other parts from reference TRBV7-3 and TRBJ2-5): GAGVSQTPSNKVTEKGKYVELRCDPISGHTALYWYRQSLGQGPEFLIYFQGTGAADDSGLPNDRFFAVRPEGSVSTLKIQRTERGDSAVYLCASSSFSGEQETQYFGPGTRLLVL.

This chain links TRBV12-3 or TRBV12-4 with TRBJ1-5; D unresolved. The V gene lost 3 bases and the J gene lost 4 bases, with 7 bases spanning the gap. This CDR3 is built from 13 residues. The chain's CDR3 is CASSFGVNQPQHF. DNA of the CDR3: TGTGCCAGCAGTTTTGGAGTAAATCAGCCCCAGCATTTT.

The chain joins TRBV15 to TRBJ2-7; 9 bases line up with TRBD1. The CDR3 has 16 amino acids. V lost 4 bases, J lost 1 base, and 8 bases stayed unmatched. Germline CDR1 LNHNV, CDR2 YYDKDF (reference sequence). The CDR3 DNA sequence: TGTGCCACCAGCAAGAGGACAGGGGCAACTTCCTACGAGCAGTACTTC. Its protein product is CATSKRTGATSYEQYF. Full variable domain (missing parts from reference TRBV15 and TRBJ2-7): DAMVIQNPRYQVTQFGKPVTLSCSQTLNHNVMYWYQQKSSQAPKLLFHYYDKDFNNEADTPDNFQSRRPNTSFCFLDIRSPGLGDTAMYLCATSKRTGATSYEQYFGPGTRLTVT.